The 16 T cell receptor beta chains reported below all come from one sample, sequenced in a study of T cell changes during pregnancy in multiple sclerosis. Using immunoSEQ multiplex PCR, the repertoire was profiled, and TCRdb retains in-frame clones only, with some absent. Of 110,000 or so clones listed, roughly 92% are singletons. The sample consisted of peripheral blood, taken before pregnancy. These receptors all stem from a female donor with multiple sclerosis, enrolled in a pregnancy study.

The chain uses TRBV28 and TRBJ1-1; tentatively, D is TRBD1 (5 bases). The CDR3 is 18 amino acids. Per germline, CDR1 MDHEN and CDR2 SYDVKM. Trimming removed 1 base at V and 1 base at J, with 19 bases between. DNA for the CDR3: TGTGCCAGCAGTTTATTGGCCAGGGAGCTGCGGGGGAACACTGAAGCTTTCTTT. This codes for CASSLLARELRGNTEAFF.

The J gene is TRBJ1-5, the V gene TRBV30; 8 bases map to TRBD1. The CDR3 sequence is 15 residues long. Unmatched junction bases numbered 7, after V lost 0 bases and J lost 6 bases. The germline V gene encodes CDR1 GTSNPN and CDR2 SVGIG (reference sequence). This CDR3 reads CAWSVGGQGSQPQHF. The CDR3, as DNA: TGTGCCTGGAGTGTAGGAGGACAGGGTTCTCAGCCCCAGCATTTT.

V usage is TRBV2 and J usage is TRBJ1-5; D call uncertain. Germline CDR1 reads SNHLY; CDR2 reads FYNNEI. CDR3 length: 13 amino acids. V lost 7 bases, J lost 3 bases, and 10 bases lay in between. The CDR3 DNA is TGTGCCAGCACTGGCAGTACCAATCAGCCCCAGCATTTT. It translates to CASTGSTNQPQHF.

This clone was seen only once. The rearrangement joins TRBV7-2 to TRBJ2-5; tentatively, D is TRBD2 (5 bases). The CDR3 covers 15 residues. The V gene's germline CDR1 is SGHTA and CDR2 FQGNSA. V was shortened by 1 base and J by 0 bases, with 9 bases between the two germline ends. CDR3 sequence reads: CASSLVSGYQETQYF. The CDR3 nucleotides read TGTGCCAGCAGCTTAGTCTCGGGGTACCAAGAGACCCAGTACTTC.

This clone showed up just once. The rearrangement uses TRBV7-3 and TRBJ2-2, with TRBD1 as a possible D gene (5 bases). The V end lost 5 bases, the J end lost 1 base, and 8 bases lay between the germline ends. Germline V gene data show CDR1 as SGHTA and CDR2 as FQGTGA. CDR3 length equals 14 residues. This CDR3 is CASSPTGNTGELFF. The CDR3 DNA reads as TGTGCCAGCAGCCCCACAGGGAACACCGGGGAGCTGTTTTTT.

The rearrangement uses TRBV6-5 and TRBJ2-1, with 9 bases aligning to TRBD2. The germline gives CDR1 MNHEY, CDR2 SVGAGI. V lost 6 bases, J lost 8 bases, and 8 bases stayed unmatched. This CDR3 has 14 amino acids. This chain's CDR3 is CASRLAGNRDEQFF. In DNA, the CDR3 is TGTGCCAGCAGGCTAGCGGGGAACAGGGATGAGCAGTTCTTC.

The CDR3 nucleotides read TGCGCCAGCAGCTGGCAGGACAGCCCGCCCTACTATGGCTACACCTTC. Amino acids: CASSWQDSPPYYGYTF. This chain links TRBV5-1 with TRBJ1-2; TRBD1 is a possible D gene (6 bases). The CDR3 length is 16 residues. V was shortened by 3 bases and J by 3 bases, with 18 bases between the two germline ends. Germline values: CDR1 SGHRS, CDR2 YFSETQ.

The chain links TRBV6-1 to TRBJ1-1, with D unclear. CDR3 size: 15 residues. The V end lost 6 bases, the J end lost 3 bases, and 17 bases lay between the germline ends. The germline V gene encodes CDR1 MNHNS and CDR2 SASEGT. CDR3 coding DNA: TGTGCCAGCAGGACCACTGCCGCGGGTGACACTGAAGCTTTCTTT. It specifies CASRTTAAGDTEAFF.

In regard to this clone: This same CDR3 is encoded by further DNA sequences in the sample. The chain has TRBV6-5 and TRBJ1-5; 7 positions agree with TRBD1. In germline, CDR1 is MNHEY, CDR2 SVGAGI. The CDR3 loop spans 15 amino acids. Trimming at V came to 3 bases and at J to 1 base, leaving 3 bases not matched to a gene. CDR3 in DNA: TGTGCCAGCAGTTATAGACAGGGAAGCAATCAGCCCCAGCATTTT. Its protein is CASSYRQGSNQPQHF.

The J gene is TRBJ2-7, the V gene TRBV7-3, with D possibly matching TRBD1 (5 bases). Trimming took off 5 bases at V and 6 bases at J, with 14 bases between the two ends. Per germline, CDR1 SGHTA and CDR2 FQGTGA. This CDR3 has 13 residues. The DNA for the CDR3 is TGTGCCAGCAGCCCCCAAAGGCAGGGCGAGCAGTACTTC. As protein: CASSPQRQGEQYF.

V gene TRBV6-6 combines with J gene TRBJ2-1, with TRBD2 matching 13 bases. Looked up from germline, CDR1 is MNHNY and CDR2 is SVGAGI (reference sequence). V was pared by 9 bases and J by 3 bases, with 8 bases of the junction left unmatched. The CDR3 is 16 residues long. CDR3 DNA sequence: TGTGCCAGTCGGGGACTAGCGGGGAAACACTACAATGAGCAGTTCTTC. Its translation: CASRGLAGKHYNEQFF.

The rearrangement joins TRBV5-1 to TRBJ1-2; 7 bases align to TRBD1. Unmatched junction bases numbered 6, after V lost 0 bases and J lost 4 bases. CDR1 and CDR2 from the germline V gene are SGHRS and YFSETQ. The CDR3 extends over 15 amino acids. For the CDR3, the DNA is TGCGCCAGCAGCTTGGGAGGCGGGGACAGCTATGGCTACACCTTC. It is translated as CASSLGGGDSYGYTF.

This clone was detected only a few times. The rearrangement uses TRBV6-4 and TRBJ1-1; TRBD1 might be the D (5 bases). V was clipped by 6 bases and J by 3 bases, with 14 bases between them. CDR3 length: 14 amino acids. Germline V CDR1 and CDR2: MRHNA, SNTAGT. This chain's CDR3 is CASSFLPGDTEAFF. Written as DNA, the CDR3 is TGTGCCAGCAGCTTCTTGCCGGGGGACACTGAAGCTTTCTTT.

Here the CDR3 reads CASSIDRGTDTQYF. For the CDR3, the DNA is TGTGCCAGTAGTATCGACAGGGGCACAGATACGCAGTATTTT. V and J are TRBV19 and TRBJ2-3, with TRBD1 matching 7 bases. CDR1 LNHDA and CDR2 SQIVND come from the germline V gene (reference sequence). This CDR3 has 14 amino acids. V lost 3 bases, J lost 1 base, and 1 base stayed unmatched.

This chain links TRBV16 with TRBJ2-1; weak D call: TRBD2 (6 bases). From germline, CDR1 is KGHSY and CDR2 FQNENV. The CDR3 is 15 amino acids. V lost 3 bases, J lost 0 bases, and 9 bases lay in between. The CDR3 sequence is CASSQGGSSYNEQFF. CDR3 nucleotides: TGTGCCAGCAGCCAGGGGGGTAGCTCCTACAATGAGCAGTTCTTC.

This clone appeared once. The chain has TRBV27 and TRBJ2-3; possible D gene TRBD2, 6 bases. Germline CDR1 reads MNHEY; CDR2 reads SMNVEV (reference sequence). V dropped 5 bases and J dropped 3 bases, with 15 bases sitting between them. The CDR3 consists of 15 residues. CDR3 region: CASSRPGGTTDTQYF. CDR3 coding DNA: TGTGCCAGCAGTAGACCCGGGGGAACGACAGATACGCAGTATTTT.